What follows are 21 T cell receptor beta chains derived from one specimen sequenced in a study of CD8 T cells in Susac syndrome. Random hexamers primed reverse transcription of about 0.45 to 1 ug RNA. TCRdb re-called the immunoSEQ multiplex PCR reads with MiXCR, one entry per CDR3 protein. The profile shows 200,000 to 300,000 distinct CDR3 sequences, 96% of them singletons. Sequenced sample: CD4+ T cells from PBMCs. The source of these receptors is a human donor with Susac syndrome.

The genes are TRBV4-1 and TRBJ2-1; 12 bases are shared with TRBD2. CDR1 and CDR2 (germline): MGHRA, YSYEKL. The CDR3 extends over 18 amino acids. V shed 9 bases, J shed 1 base, and the junction held 13 bases outside the gene matches. The CDR3: CARTVSRTSGGSYNEQFF. CDR3 sequence (DNA): TGCGCCAGGACCGTTTCCCGTACTAGCGGGGGGTCCTACAATGAGCAGTTCTTC.

The count of this clonotype is one. The chain uses TRBV20-1 and TRBJ2-7; 7 nucleotides align to TRBD2. Germline CDR1 is DFQATT and CDR2 is SNEGSKA (reference sequence). The CDR3 runs 16 residues. The V and J ends lost 3 bases and 0 bases, in that order; junction bases with no gene match: 11. The chain's CDR3 is CSASQTGLPTSYEQYF. The CDR3 DNA sequence: TGCAGTGCTAGCCAGACGGGACTACCGACCTCCTACGAGCAGTACTTC.

Only one count was recorded for this clonotype. This chain links TRBV25-1 with TRBJ2-3; tentative D call: TRBD2 (5 bases). The CDR3 is made up of 13 amino acids. Trimming took 4 bases from V and 0 from J, leaving 5 bases between them. CDR1 MGHDK and CDR2 SYGVNS come from the germline V gene. CDR3: CASSGTSTDTQYF. The CDR3, as DNA: TGTGCCAGCAGTGGGACTAGCACAGATACGCAGTATTTT.

Comments on this clonotype: One end of the junction does not line up with germline, which may come from a read error. The CDR3, as DNA: TGTGCCAGCAGCCTAGCGGTCTTCCAAGAGACCCAGTACTTC. The encoded protein is CASSLAVFQETQYF. V usage is TRBV7-6 and J usage is TRBJ2-5; 7 nucleotides align to TRBD2. The CDR3 runs to 14 residues. Germline V lookup: CDR1 SGHVS, CDR2 FNYEAQ.

V usage is TRBV27 and J usage is TRBJ1-2; possible D gene TRBD1, 6 bases. Germline V gene lookup returns CDR1 MNHEY and CDR2 SMNVEV (reference sequence). V lost 4 bases, J lost 3 bases, and 12 bases lay in between. This CDR3 comprises 14 residues. The CDR3 DNA reads as TGTGCCAGCAGTTCATTCGACAGGCACTATGGCTACACCTTC. Its protein product is CASSSFDRHYGYTF.

This clonotype was counted once. This chain connects TRBV11-2 to TRBJ2-5; 9 bases are shared with TRBD2. Germline loops: CDR1 SGHAT, CDR2 FQNNGV. The CDR3 is 15 residues long. The trim removed 3 bases at V and 5 bases at J, leaving 7 bases unmatched. This CDR3 reads CASSFLAGIWETQYF. CDR3 coding DNA: TGTGCCAGCAGCTTTCTAGCGGGGATTTGGGAGACCCAGTACTTC.

In this sample, this clonotype turned up once. The chain employs TRBV20-1 and TRBJ2-5, with D possibly being TRBD1 (5 bases). The V and J ends lost 3 bases and 11 bases respectively, with 10 bases between them. The CDR3 consists of 10 residues. From germline, CDR1 is DFQATT and CDR2 SNEGSKA (reference sequence). CDR3 protein: CSARMGPQYF. The CDR3, as DNA: TGCAGTGCTAGGATGGGGCCGCAGTACTTC.

The chain is built from TRBV4-1 and TRBJ1-4; the match to TRBD1 covers 7 bases. The ends lost 2 bases at V and 9 bases at J; junction bases unmatched: 9. CDR1 MGHRA and CDR2 YSYEKL come from the germline V gene. The CDR3 spans 15 residues. The CDR3 nucleotides read TGCGCCAGCAGCCAACCTGGACAGGTCAATAAAAAACTGTTTTTT. This translates into CASSQPGQVNKKLFF.

The V and J genes are TRBV7-6 and TRBJ2-7, with a possible D match to TRBD2 (6 bases). The V and J ends lost 0 bases and 7 bases respectively, with 7 bases between them. The germline V gene encodes CDR1 SGHVS and CDR2 FNYEAQ. The CDR3 has 12 amino acids. CDR3 in amino acids: CASSLALAEQYF. CDR3 bases: TGTGCCAGCAGCTTAGCCCTAGCGGAGCAGTACTTC. The full variable domain, in which reference TRBV7-6 and TRBJ2-7 provide the parts outside the CDR3, is GAGVSQSPRYKVTKRGQDVALRCDPISGHVSLYWYRQALGQGPEFLTYFNYEAQQDKSGLPNDRFSAERPEGSISTLTIQRTEQRDSAMYRCASSLALAEQYFGPGTRLTVT.

This chain joins TRBV11-2 and TRBJ2-2; tentatively, D is TRBD2 (5 bases). The germline V gene encodes CDR1 SGHAT and CDR2 FQNNGV. The ends were cut back, 2 bases at V and 8 bases at J, with 9 bases in the middle. This CDR3 is built from 13 residues. The CDR3 DNA reads TGTGCCAGCAGCTTAAAAGCGGCTGGGGAGCTGTTTTTT. Protein: CASSLKAAGELFF.

J is TRBJ2-5 and V is TRBV19; unclear D gene. CDR1 and CDR2 (germline): LNHDA, SQIVND (reference sequence). V was cut by 3 bases and J by 5 bases, with 13 bases left in between. This CDR3 has 14 residues. DNA of the CDR3: TGTGCCAGTAGTATCCGCCCGCCCGGGGAGACCCAGTACTTC. As protein: CASSIRPPGETQYF.

The gene calls are TRBV20-1 and TRBJ2-1; D gene unclear. The length of the CDR3 is 9 residues. Germline CDR1 DFQATT, CDR2 SNEGSKA (reference sequence). V was shortened by 3 bases and J by 7 bases, with 1 base between the two germline ends. The DNA for the CDR3 is TGCAGTGCTAGGAATGAGCAGTTCTTC. Residues: CSARNEQFF.

This chain joins TRBV7-9 and TRBJ2-5, with D possibly TRBD2 on 6 matching bases. The length of the CDR3 is 12 residues. Germline CDR1 and CDR2: SEHNR and FQNEAQ (reference sequence). The germline V and J ends were trimmed by 8 bases and 2 bases, with 9 bases remaining between them. The CDR3 region is CASPGRQETQYF. As DNA, the CDR3 is TGTGCCAGCCCCGGGAGACAAGAGACCCAGTACTTC.

This chain links TRBV30 with TRBJ2-1; TRBD2 matches at 7 bases. This CDR3 has 14 residues. Germline assignment: CDR1 GTSNPN and CDR2 SVGIG (reference sequence). J lost 0 bases, V lost 1 base, and 0 bases had no gene match. The chain's CDR3 is CAWSGGSSYNEQFF. Written as DNA, the CDR3 is TGTGCCTGGAGTGGCGGGAGCTCCTACAATGAGCAGTTCTTC.

The chain employs TRBV7-3 and TRBJ2-3; 11 bases map to TRBD2. Unmatched junction bases numbered 11, after V lost 5 bases and J lost 7 bases. Germline V gives CDR1 SGHTA, CDR2 FQGTGA. This CDR3 is built from 16 residues. As DNA, the CDR3 is TGTGCCAGCAGCCTCACCGGGACTAGCGGAACTTATACGCAGTATTTT. It translates to CASSLTGTSGTYTQYF.

This CDR3 reads CSAPSTGLAKNIQYF. The CDR3 DNA reads TGCAGTGCTCCATCTACTGGACTAGCCAAAAACATTCAGTACTTC. V and J are TRBV20-1 and TRBJ2-4; maybe TRBD2 (5 bases). V lost 5 bases, J lost 0 bases, and 14 bases lay in between. Germline V lookup: CDR1 DFQATT, CDR2 SNEGSKA (reference sequence). CDR3 length equals 15 residues.

This chain connects TRBV3-1 to TRBJ2-7; 7 bases match TRBD1. CDR1 and CDR2 from the germline V gene are LGHDT and YNNKEL (reference sequence). This CDR3 region has 16 residues. V lost 4 bases, J lost 4 bases, and 13 bases stayed unmatched. CDR3 sequence reads: CASSRPQGKSGYEQYF. In nucleotides, the CDR3 is TGTGCCAGCAGCCGCCCACAGGGGAAGTCGGGATACGAGCAGTACTTC.

This chain connects TRBV30 to TRBJ1-4, with D unclear. The germline CDR1 and CDR2 sequences are GTSNPN and SVGIG (reference sequence). V was clipped by 3 bases and J by 7 bases, with 6 bases between them. This CDR3 is 11 amino acids long. The CDR3 sequence is CAWSPREKLFF. As DNA, the CDR3 is TGTGCCTGGAGCCCCCGTGAAAAACTGTTTTTT.

The CDR3 sequence: CASREGRPHQETQYF. The CDR3 coding sequence is TGTGCCAGCAGAGAAGGTCGGCCTCACCAAGAGACCCAGTACTTC. The chain has TRBV7-9 and TRBJ2-5, with D hard to call. V lost 6 bases and J 0 bases, leaving 14 bases between the germline ends. Per the germline V gene, CDR1 is SEHNR and CDR2 is FQNEAQ (reference sequence). This CDR3 is built from 15 residues.

The chain recombines TRBV7-2 with TRBJ1-1, with a possible D match to TRBD1 (6 bases). V was cut by 5 bases and J by 4 bases, with 17 bases left in between. Germline CDR1 and CDR2: SGHTA and FQGNSA. The CDR3 consists of 15 residues. As DNA, the CDR3 is TGTGCCAGCAGCCAGAGAGGGGGGCGGATCACTGAAGCTTTCTTT. Protein sequence: CASSQRGGRITEAFF.

Here the CDR3 DNA reads TGTGCCAGCAGCCAAGCCCTAAATCAGCCCCAGCATTTT. It translates to CASSQALNQPQHF. The chain uses TRBV4-2 and TRBJ1-5; D gene unclear. This CDR3 has 13 residues. V lost 1 base, J lost 4 bases, and 5 bases lay in between. CDR1 and CDR2 (germline): LGHNA, YNFKEQ.